The 10 T cell receptor beta chains below were found in one sample sequenced in a study of blood T cell repertoires in COVID-19 (dated by TCRdb to about 2020). The library relied on the immunoSEQ multiplex PCR assay. Imported from immuneACCESS, the table was reduced by TCRdb to in-frame sequences with V and J called. These copies leave out some clones; in studies compared against another copy, an unresolved V gene accounts for under half, and the cause of the remainder is not known. Across this sample there are roughly 340,000 clones, with about 93% seen only once. The top ten constitute about 3.5% of the sample. Material for sequencing was peripheral blood. These TCRs come from a woman aged 18-30 years who had recovered from COVID-19.

J is TRBJ2-2 and V is TRBV4-3, with 7 bases fitting TRBD2. This CDR3 has 16 residues. V was pared by 7 bases and J by 8 bases, with 16 bases of the junction left unmatched. The V gene's germline CDR1 is LGHNA and CDR2 YSLEER. For the CDR3, the DNA is TGCGCCAGCACCGCTAGCCGGGAGGCCAAGGGGGGGGAGCTGTTTTTT. The encoded protein is CASTASREAKGGELFF.

CDR3 region: CASTSGGGQDTQYF. CDR3 in DNA: TGCGCCAGCACGTCGGGAGGGGGGCAAGATACGCAGTATTTT. V usage is TRBV5-1 and J usage is TRBJ2-3; 8 bases are shared with TRBD2. V lost 6 bases to trimming and J lost 5 bases; unmatched junction nucleotides: 8. The germline CDR1 and CDR2 sequences are SGHRS and YFSETQ. The CDR3 extends over 14 amino acids.

The genes are TRBV6-6 and TRBJ2-2, with 9 bases lining up with TRBD1. V dropped 6 bases and J dropped 7; count of bases not matched to a gene: 9. Germline V gene lookup returns CDR1 MNHNY and CDR2 SVGAGI (reference sequence). This CDR3 has 15 residues. CDR3 nucleotides: TGTGCCAGCAGAAACAGGGACAGGGCCGACGGGGAGCTGTTTTTT. It is translated as CASRNRDRADGELFF.

The rearrangement uses TRBV20-1 and TRBJ2-1, with D maybe TRBD2 (5 bases). The length of the CDR3 is 15 residues. The germline V and J ends were trimmed by 3 bases and 4 bases, with 16 bases remaining between them. Germline-derived CDR1 and CDR2 are DFQATT and SNEGSKA (reference sequence). CDR3 sequence reads: CSASEEASSYNEQFF. CDR3 nucleotide sequence: TGCAGTGCTAGTGAGGAGGCTAGCTCGTACAATGAGCAGTTCTTC.

J is TRBJ1-1 and V is TRBV7-9; 7 bases agree with TRBD1. This CDR3 contains 14 residues. The V segment lost 8 bases and the J segment 0 bases; nucleotides outside the gene matches: 6. Germline assignment: CDR1 SEHNR and CDR2 FQNEAQ (reference sequence). CDR3 nucleotide sequence: TGTGCCAGCGGCAACAGGGGTATGAACACTGAAGCTTTCTTT. Translated, it gives CASGNRGMNTEAFF.

The chain links TRBV27 to TRBJ2-2, with D possibly TRBD1 on 5 matching bases. The CDR3 is 14 amino acids. Trimming pared 4 bases from V and 5 bases from J, leaving 11 bases between. Germline CDR1 reads MNHEY; CDR2 reads SMNVEV (reference sequence). This CDR3 is CASSWGWATGELFF. The CDR3, as DNA: TGTGCCAGCAGTTGGGGCTGGGCAACCGGGGAGCTGTTTTTT.

The rearrangement uses TRBV5-6 and TRBJ1-5, with D possibly matching TRBD1 (5 bases). Germline V gives CDR1 SGHDT, CDR2 YYEEEE. Trimming left V 3 bases short and J 0 bases short, with 22 bases between. The CDR3 contains 19 residues. The CDR3 bases are TGTGCCAGCAGCTCCACGACGGGAGGGGCCCCATATAGCAATCAGCCCCAGCATTTT. It encodes CASSSTTGGAPYSNQPQHF.

The chain recombines TRBV7-9 with TRBJ1-4, with TRBD1 matching over 7 bases. V lost 4 bases to trimming and J lost 7 bases; unmatched junction nucleotides: 12. Germline V lookup: CDR1 SEHNR, CDR2 FQNEAQ (reference sequence). The CDR3 runs 16 residues. The DNA of the CDR3 is TGTGCCAGCAGCTCGACGACAGGGTCCCGAGGTGAAAAACTGTTTTTT. Translated, it gives CASSSTTGSRGEKLFF.

The chain carries TRBV29-1 and TRBJ2-1; 8 bases map to TRBD2. This CDR3 contains 13 residues. The J segment lost 0 bases and the V segment lost 6 bases, leaving 1 base of the junction unmatched. Germline V gives CDR1 SQVTM, CDR2 ANQGSEA. In DNA form, the CDR3 reads TGCAGCGTGAGCGGGAGCTCCTACAATGAGCAGTTCTTC. Amino acid sequence: CSVSGSSYNEQFF.

The chain recombines TRBV5-1 with TRBJ1-3; possible D gene TRBD1, 6 bases. This CDR3 region has 16 residues. V lost 4 bases, J lost 0 bases, and 14 bases lay in between. The germline V gene encodes CDR1 SGHRS and CDR2 YFSETQ. The CDR3 nucleotides are TGCGCCAGCAGCGTCGACAGGACGGACTCTGGAAACACCATATATTTT. It specifies CASSVDRTDSGNTIYF.